The T cell receptor beta chain under discussion was sequenced for a study of blood T cells in healthy people across ages. Through a sample-barcoded 5' primer and a J-beta primer mix, a second PCR was run for roughly 6 to 11 cycles. TCRdb ran MiXCR on the 5' RACE reads and lists one entry per CDR3 protein. There are some 890,000 distinct CDR3 sequences in the sample; 29% occur only once, and roughly 10% lies in the top ten. V lost 0 bases and J 8 bases, leaving 16 bases between the germline ends. This CDR3 is built from 16 residues. Per the germline V gene, CDR1 is SGHVS and CDR2 is FNYEAQ. This sample also belongs to another study, concerning T cells of mothers and their children.

This sequence joins TRBV7-6 and TRBJ1-4, with D perhaps matching TRBD1 (6 bases). The clonotype was recovered from a woman in her thirties or forties in good health. The sequenced material came from blood. CDR3: CASSLATGTTGEKLFF. CDR3 in DNA: TGTGCCAGCAGCTTAGCCACGGGGACAACTGGGGAAAAACTGTTTTTT.